This T cell receptor beta chain was sequenced for a study of response to subunit inactivated influenza vaccine. V was clipped by 2 bases and J by 7 bases, with 12 bases between them. This CDR3 region has 14 residues. TCRdb recomputed calls from the RT-PCR reads with MiXCR, one row per CDR3 protein. The sample has 530,000 or so distinct CDR3 sequences, over 9.5% seen once. This sample comprised PBMCs from blood, obtained on the day of vaccination. The V call is TRBV12-3 or TRBV12-4, the J call TRBJ2-4; D is perhaps TRBD1 (7 bases). The receptor was derived from a man aged 45-65 years who received an inactivated influenza vaccine. The CDR3 protein is CASSLLSGGNIQYF. The CDR3 DNA reads as TGTGCCAGCAGTTTACTGTCAGGGGGGAACATTCAGTACTTC.